This TCR beta chain was captured by sequencing in a study of cytomegalovirus exposure and HLA in healthy donors. General observations from the study: Presence/absence analyses took donor sequencing depth as roughly uniform.

Germline V gene lookup returns CDR1 LGHNA and CDR2 YNFKEQ. CDR3 length equals 13 residues. With 1 base removed from V and 6 bases from J, the gap between germline ends came to 10 bases. A remark on this clone: The antigen remains unidentified.

PCR primers comprised 60 Vbeta and 13 Jbeta primers. TCRdb's copy holds only in-frame clones and misses some; the assay was immunoSEQ multiplex PCR. The table lists 200,000 or so clones, approximately 79% of them singletons. Healthy bone marrow donors formed the donor group. What was sequenced was PBMCs. The chain recombines TRBV4-2 with TRBJ2-7; D is uncertain. The clonotype was recovered from a man aged 50-60 years in good health and CMV-seronegative. CDR3 amino acids: CASSQAVYSEQYF. The CDR3, as DNA: TGTGCCAGCAGCCAAGCGGTATACAGCGAGCAGTACTTC.